Included here is one T cell receptor beta chain sequence, with context. Antigen: not known. The data are from a study of cytomegalovirus exposure and HLA in healthy donors. Study-level findings and limits: With high specificity and sensitivity, the classifier reportedly diagnosed cytomegalovirus status. Prior analysis indicated that the majority of TCR beta V segments exhibited productivity approximately 90% or approximately 30% of the time. On later analysis, the bulk of CMV-associated TCR beta chains appeared to be HLA-restricted. A list of 150 or so TCR beta chains associated with cytomegalovirus was given.

A multiplex PCR was run with 60 Vbeta primers and 13 Jbeta primers. Generated by immunoSEQ multiplex PCR, the TCRdb table keeps only in-frame clones and is missing some. The sample data list 200,000 to 250,000 clones. V shed 5 bases and J shed 8 bases, with 13 bases lying between them. This CDR3 has 13 amino acids. CDR1 and CDR2 (germline): SGHTA, FQGNSA. The sequencing sample was made of PBMCs. V usage is TRBV7-2 and J usage is TRBJ2-1, with D possibly being TRBD2 (6 bases). The source of this sequence is a woman younger than 45 in good health and CMV-seropositive. The CDR3 DNA reads TGTGCCAGCAGCCTCCGACTAGTTCATGAGCAGTTCTTC. Protein: CASSLRLVHEQFF.